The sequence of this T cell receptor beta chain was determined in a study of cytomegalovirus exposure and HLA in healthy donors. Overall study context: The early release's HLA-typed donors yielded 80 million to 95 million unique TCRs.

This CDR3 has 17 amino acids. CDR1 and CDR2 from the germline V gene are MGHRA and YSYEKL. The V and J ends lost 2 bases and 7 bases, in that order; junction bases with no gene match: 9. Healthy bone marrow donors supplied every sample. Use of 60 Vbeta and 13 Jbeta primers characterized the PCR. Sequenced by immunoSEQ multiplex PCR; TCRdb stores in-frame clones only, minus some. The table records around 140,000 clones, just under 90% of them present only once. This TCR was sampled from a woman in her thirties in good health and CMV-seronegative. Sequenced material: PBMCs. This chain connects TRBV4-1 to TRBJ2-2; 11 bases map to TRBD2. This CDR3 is CASSQPTSGVKSGELFF. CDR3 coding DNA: TGCGCCAGCAGCCAACCGACTAGCGGGGTTAAGAGCGGGGAGCTGTTTTTT.